This T cell receptor (beta chain) was retrieved from a study of shared clonotypes between healthy human individuals. Whole-study findings and limits: The expectation was that sequencing depth would affect clonotype sharing among donors. The donor pool, a small one, limited the genetic and exposure-history diversity represented.

Donors were healthy HIV-negative adults without recent acute infections or vaccinations. The table came from immunoSEQ multiplex PCR; TCRdb's copy has only in-frame clones and leaves some out. The sample contains some 2,500,000 clones, 85% to 95% of which appear only once. A note on this clone: Its antigen is undetermined.

Germline V CDR1 and CDR2: MNHEY, SVGAGI. CDR3 length equals 14 residues. V shed 7 bases, J shed 3 bases, and the junction held 3 bases outside the gene matches. The chain combines TRBV6-5 with TRBJ1-6, with 7 positions matching TRBD1. The sequence came from a man between 18 and 35 years old in good health. Some clones in this sample may be carry-over from other donors' samples. The sequenced sample was naive CD4+ T cells from PBMCs. Subset defined: CD45RA+ positively selected. The CDR3: CASTRDSYNSPLHF. CDR3 in DNA: TGTGCCAGCACCAGGGACAGCTATAATTCACCCCTCCACTTT.